The T cell receptor (beta chain) under discussion was sequenced for a study of shared clonotypes between healthy human individuals. Study summary: Donor composition was a couple of women and a few men, aged 18 to 49.

Profiled with immunoSEQ multiplex PCR; TCRdb holds only in-frame clones, not every one. The top ten hold more than 0.35% of the sample, which has under 2.5 million clones, less than 95% seen once. The CDR3 sequence is 14 residues long. CDR1 SGHTA and CDR2 FQGNSA come from the germline V gene. The germline V and J ends were trimmed by 4 bases and 2 bases, with 9 bases remaining between them. The chain combines TRBV7-2 with TRBJ2-1; D is uncertain. This clonotype was sampled from a man aged 18 to 30 in good health. Some clones in this sample may be carry-over from other donors' samples. Sequencing was carried out using naive CD4+ T cells from PBMCs. Specified subset: CD45RA+ positively selected. CDR3 nucleotides: TGTGCCAGCAGCTCCTCCCGGACCTACAATGAGCAGTTCTTC. Its protein is CASSSSRTYNEQFF.